This T cell receptor (beta chain) stems from a study of blood T cells in healthy people across ages. Overall study results and limits: Roughly linear age-related decline in beta diversity appeared, significant by age approximately 41.

The CDR3 contains 17 residues. Per the germline V gene, CDR1 is LGHNA and CDR2 is YSLEER. Trimming cost V 6 bases and J 3 bases; bases outside gene matches: 12. A J-beta primer mix and a sample-barcoded 5' primer were used in a second PCR of roughly 6 to 12 cycles. TCRdb re-analysed the 5' RACE reads in MiXCR, keeping a single row per CDR3 protein. The data show roughly 700,000 distinct CDR3 sequences, roughly 49% seen once. Aged roughly 6 to 100, donors were systemically healthy Caucasians from Russia. As to this clonotype: Its antigen is undetermined.

The receptor was isolated from a woman between 55 and 75 years old in good health. The specimen sequenced was blood. This chain uses TRBV4-3 with TRBJ2-3; TRBD2 agrees at 10 bases. In DNA form, the CDR3 reads TGCGCCAGCAGTGAGGGAGCGGGAGGGCGTTTGACAGATACGCAGTATTTT. It translates to CASSEGAGGRLTDTQYF.